The entry below describes one TCR beta chain. The antigen remains unidentified. Using immunoSEQ multiplex PCR, the repertoire was profiled, and TCRdb retains in-frame clones only, with some absent. The profile shows 65,000 to 100,000 clones, approximately 86% of them singletons. The entry originates in a study of OX40 agonist ivuxolimab in advanced cancers. Turning to the study itself: Hepatocellular carcinoma, melanoma, renal cell or head and neck cancer was diagnosed in the dose-escalation patients. People who had prior anti-PD-1, anti-PD-L1 or anti-CTLA-4 therapy could take part, and roughly 44% had some. Study observations and caveats: At 0.1 to 3.0 mg/kg, CD4+ and CD8+ blood T cells expanded clonally by week 6. On average, a greater number of expanded clones characterised CD8+ T cells relative to CD4+.

The germline V gene encodes CDR1 LNHDA and CDR2 SQIVND (reference sequence). V lost 5 bases to trimming and J lost 4 bases, with 17 bases between them. The CDR3 has 15 residues. This sequence joins TRBV19 and TRBJ1-2; D is unclear. Sample: CD4+ or CD8+ T cells sorted from blood, taken in a trial of the OX40 agonist ivuxolimab. The source of this sequence is an adult with an advanced solid tumor such as melanoma, head and neck, liver or kidney cancer. CDR3: CASSADGGGGYGYTF. CDR3 nucleotides: TGTGCCAGTAGTGCGGACGGCGGTGGTGGCTATGGCTACACCTTC.